This T cell receptor beta chain was identified during a study of CD8 T cells in ankylosing spondylitis. This clonotype has a count of ten or more. Its specificity is unknown. The TCR beta libraries were generated through quantitative 5'-RACE incorporating molecular barcodes. Via MiXCR, TCRdb re-called the 5' RACE reads, giving one row per CDR3 protein. The data show about 210,000 distinct CDR3 sequences, with about 7% seen just once and 12% to 15% held by the top ten. Whole-study results and caveats: Ankylosing spondylitis blood appeared to carry a characteristic TCR beta motif of several highly homologous variants.

This clonotype originated in a male donor with ankylosing spondylitis. Sequencing was carried out using blood, either unsorted or a sorted T cell fraction (not recorded which).

This CDR3 is CASSETGVPETQYF. The CDR3 nucleotides are TGCGCCAGCAGTGAAACCGGCGTGCCAGAGACCCAGTACTTC. The chain carries TRBV10-1 and TRBJ2-5; D remains unclear. Trimming removed 3 bases from V and 4 bases from J, with 12 bases in between. Germline lookup yields CDR1 WNHNN and CDR2 SYGVQD (reference sequence). The CDR3 totals 14 residues.